Listed below are T cell receptor beta chains from one sample, sequenced in a study of Graves' ophthalmopathy and Graves' hyperthyroidism. TCRdb reprocessed the multiplex PCR reads via MiXCR and lists one record per CDR3 protein. The table records around 1.1 million distinct CDR3 sequences, around a third of them present only once. The sample was peripheral blood or thyroid tissue (not recorded which). The receptors here all came from an adult man with Graves' hyperthyroidism. Both conserved end residues are part of each CDR3. The D gene is left open where the match is weak. Clone size, where shown, is once, few, many, or a class for clones that have expanded.

clone size	D gene	J gene	V gene	CDR3 protein	CDR3 DNA
-	-	TRBJ2-3	TRBV20-1	CSARVGRDQYF	TGCAGTGCTAGAGTGGGTCGAGATCAGTATTTT
many	TRBD1	TRBJ2-7	TRBV5-1	CASSLGQGIYEQYF	TGTGCCAGCAGCTTAGGACAGGGTATCTACGAGCAGTACTTC
-	-	TRBJ2-5	TRBV10-3	CASSYYGQPKETQYF	TGTGCCAGCAGTTATTACGGACAGCCCAAAGAGACCCAGTACTTC
many	-	TRBJ1-5	TRBV6-6	CASSPDRHNQPQHF	TGTGCCAGCAGCCCGGACAGACACAATCAGCCCCAGCATTTT
many	-	TRBJ1-5	TRBV11-2	CASTFFDRRSNQPQHF	TGTGCCAGCACCTTTTTTGACAGACGGAGCAATCAGCCCCAGCATTTT
many	-	TRBJ2-2	TRBV2	CASNEKRNTGELFF	TGTGCCAGCAATGAGAAAAGGAACACCGGGGAGCTGTTTTTT
few	TRBD1	TRBJ1-1	TRBV4-3	CASSQDRWRQGAPFF	TGCGCCAGCAGCCAAGATCGGTGGAGACAGGGGGCTCCTTTCTTT
-	-	TRBJ2-2	TRBV5-1	CASRRQANTGELFF	TGCGCCAGCAGGAGGCAGGCGAACACCGGGGAGCTGTTTTTT
-	-	TRBJ1-2	TRBV27	CASRAANYGYTF	TGTGCCAGCAGGGCGGCGAACTATGGCTACACCTTC
-	-	TRBJ1-2	TRBV7-9	CASRTTSGAYGYTF	TGTGCCAGCAGAACGACTAGCGGGGCCTATGGCTACACCTTC
-	-	TRBJ2-5	TRBV12-3/TRBV12-4	CASSPGTHPAETQYF	TGTGCCAGCAGCCCGGGGACACACCCGGCGGAGACCCAGTACTTC
many	-	TRBJ1-2	TRBV20-1	CSARVRPYHGKSYGYTF	TGCAGTGCTAGAGTAAGGCCTTATCACGGGAAGAGCTATGGCTACACCTTC
few	-	TRBJ1-5	TRBV20-1	CSASGLGGNQPQHF	TGCAGTGCTAGTGGCCTGGGGGGCAATCAGCCCCAGCATTTT
many	-	TRBJ1-6	TRBV4-2	CASSQAEDSPLHF	TGTGCCAGCAGCCAAGCTGAGGATTCACCCCTCCACTTT
-	TRBD1	TRBJ1-5	TRBV11-2	CASRKNRGKGQPQHF	TGTGCCAGCAGAAAGAACAGGGGGAAGGGTCAGCCCCAGCATTTT
-	-	TRBJ2-3	TRBV5-1	CATYPGLSSTDTQYF	TGCGCCACCTACCCCGGTCTTTCTAGCACAGATACGCAGTATTTT
-	-	TRBJ2-5	TRBV29-1	CSARQVQETQYF	TGCAGCGCCCGACAGGTGCAAGAGACCCAGTACTTC
many	-	TRBJ1-1	TRBV7-9	CASSPLTFDTEAFF	TGTGCCAGCAGCCCCCTGACGTTCGACACTGAAGCTTTCTTT
many	TRBD2	TRBJ2-5	TRBV20-1	CSASRGGKETQYF	TGCAGTGCTAGCCGGGGGGGAAAGGAGACCCAGTACTTC
-	-	TRBJ1-4	TRBV11-3	CASSLHTQRGSEKLFF	TGTGCCAGCAGTTTACACACGCAAAGAGGGTCGGAAAAACTGTTTTTT
many	-	TRBJ1-5	TRBV20-1	CSAWDGYNQPQHF	TGCAGTGCTTGGGACGGTTACAATCAGCCCCAGCATTTT
-	-	TRBJ1-4	TRBV24-1	CATSAMGVRNEKLFF	TGTGCCACCAGTGCGATGGGGGTTCGTAATGAAAAACTGTTTTTT
-	-	TRBJ1-4	TRBV6-5	CASSSGVGSEKLFF	TGTGCCAGCAGTAGCGGGGTGGGAAGCGAAAAACTGTTTTTT
few	-	TRBJ2-7	TRBV11-2	CASSLESGPNYEQYF	TGTGCCAGCAGCTTAGAATCGGGACCTAACTACGAGCAGTACTTC
many	-	TRBJ2-6	TRBV10-3	CAIRGNSGANVLTF	TGTGCTATCCGGGGGAACTCTGGGGCCAACGTCCTGACTTTC
many	TRBD2	TRBJ2-7	TRBV20-1	CSAVPSGSYEQYF	TGCAGCGCTGTCCCTAGCGGTTCCTACGAGCAGTACTTC
few	-	TRBJ1-5	TRBV4-2	CASSEIQANQPQHF	TGTGCCAGCAGCGAGATACAGGCTAATCAGCCCCAGCATTTT
many	-	TRBJ2-7	TRBV20-1	CSATTTGRESYEQYF	TGCAGTGCCACGACCACAGGGAGGGAGTCCTACGAGCAGTACTTC
-	TRBD1	TRBJ2-7	TRBV29-1	CSVERTGTYEQDF	TGCAGCGTTGAACGGACAGGGACCTACGAGCAGGACTTC
-	-	TRBJ1-2	TRBV5-1	CASSLGQLLYGYTF	TGCGCCAGCAGCTTGGGACAGCTCCTCTATGGCTACACCTTC
many	TRBD1	TRBJ2-7	TRBV7-9	CASSLAFQGGQAVREQYF	TGTGCCAGCAGCTTAGCATTTCAGGGCGGACAGGCGGTTCGCGAGCAGTACTTC